This T cell receptor (beta chain) was documented in a study of T-cell reconstitution after alpha-beta-depleted transplantation in children. The table lists this clonotype with a few counts. The CDR3 runs to 15 residues. Germline V gene sequence: CDR1 DFQATT, CDR2 SNEGSKA (reference sequence). The J segment lost 2 bases and the V segment lost 5 bases, leaving 5 bases of the junction unmatched. A TCRbeta library incorporating unique molecular identifiers was prepared. TCRdb reanalysed the PCR reads using MiXCR and keeps one entry per CDR3 protein. The sample has about 500,000 distinct CDR3 sequences, 30% to 35% seen once.

The rearrangement uses TRBV20-1 and TRBJ2-5, with 13 bases matching TRBD2. The receptor was derived from a human donor who donated a stem cell graft to a child with aplastic anemia. Sequencing used PBMCs from the stem cell graft donor, obtained from the stem cell graft. The chain's CDR3 is CSARKGLAGQETQYF. Here the CDR3 DNA reads TGCAGTGCTCGTAAGGGACTAGCGGGACAAGAGACCCAGTACTTC.